Shown below are 30 T cell receptor beta chains from a single sample sequenced in a study of cytomegalovirus exposure and HLA in healthy donors (dated by TCRdb to 2016 to 2017). Library preparation was by the immunoSEQ multiplex PCR assay. The multiplex PCR relied on a mix of 60 forward primers for TCR Vbeta segments and 13 reverse primers for TCR Jbeta segments. TCRdb limited this immuneACCESS table to in-frame rearrangements with V and J called. A share of clones is missing; checked studies link under half to unresolved V genes, and the rest is unexplained. This sample gives 160,000 or so clones in total; less than 80% of them show up just once. The ten top clones hold 2% to 2.5% of the sample. Material for sequencing was PBMCs. The receptors were gathered from a man in his forties in good health and CMV-seronegative.

V and J are TRBV7-2 and TRBJ2-7; D is perhaps TRBD2 (7 bases). Trimming removed 2 bases from V and 4 bases from J, with 12 bases in between. The CDR3 contains 14 residues. Germline loops: CDR1 SGHTA, CDR2 FQGNSA. CDR3 sequence (DNA): TGTGCCAGCAGCTTACGGGGGGCGCGGTACGAGCAGTACTTC. Translating it yields CASSLRGARYEQYF.

The rearrangement joins TRBV2 to TRBJ2-7; a weak D match, TRBD2 (6 bases). Germline V CDR1 and CDR2: SNHLY, FYNNEI. Trimming shortened V by 0 bases and J by 4 bases, and 28 bases separated the two germline ends. The CDR3 runs 20 residues. This CDR3 is CASSEARGKFPWRELYEQYF. For the CDR3, the DNA is TGTGCCAGCAGTGAAGCGCGAGGCAAGTTCCCTTGGCGGGAACTGTACGAGCAGTACTTC. Filled out from reference TRBV2 and TRBJ2-7, the complete variable domain reads EPEVTQTPSHQVTQMGQEVILRCVPISNHLYFYWYRQILGQKVEFLVSFYNNEISEKSEIFDDQFSVERPDGSNFTLKIRSTKLEDSAMYFCASSEARGKFPWRELYEQYFGPGTRLTVT.

This clone was seen more than once but under ten times. The gene calls are TRBV5-6 and TRBJ2-1; 12 positions match TRBD2. V lost 4 bases, J lost 5 bases, and 7 bases stayed unmatched. This CDR3 contains 16 residues. Germline V gene sequence: CDR1 SGHDT, CDR2 YYEEEE. The CDR3 nucleotides are TGTGCCAGCAGCCAGCTAGCGGGAGGGCCGGACAATGAGCAGTTCTTC. Translation: CASSQLAGGPDNEQFF.

Worth noting for this clone: At one of its ends the junction is not consistent with the germline gene, which may arise from a read error. The same CDR3 can be traced to other DNA sequences in this sample. The chain has TRBV5-1 and TRBJ2-5; D perhaps matches TRBD1 (6 bases). Germline values: CDR1 SGHRS, CDR2 YFSETQ. The CDR3 contains 13 residues. The DNA for the CDR3 is TGCGCTAGCAGCTGGGGGCCCCAACCTACCCAGTACTTC. Translated: CASSWGPQPTQYF.

The gene calls are TRBV5-1 and TRBJ1-2; TRBD1 aligns across 8 bases. From germline, CDR1 is SGHRS and CDR2 YFSETQ. This CDR3 is 17 amino acids long. Germline trimming cut 4 bases from V and 1 base from J; bases unmatched to any gene: 12. DNA of the CDR3: TGCGCCAGCAGCACCCTGAGAGGACAGGGAAATAACTATGGCTACACCTTC. Protein: CASSTLRGQGNNYGYTF.

The V and J genes are TRBV28 and TRBJ2-5; unclear D gene. The CDR3 totals 16 residues. The germline V gene encodes CDR1 MDHEN and CDR2 SYDVKM. V lost 5 bases and J lost 5, with 21 bases in between. CDR3 coding DNA: TGTGCCAGCAGTCCCCCCGTCGGCCGACTCCTTGAGACCCAGTACTTC. Protein product: CASSPPVGRLLETQYF.

As concerns this clone: A junction end diverges from the germline sequence, so it may reflect a read error. The chain has TRBV29-1 and TRBJ2-6, with D tentatively TRBD1 (5 bases). Germline V gene data show CDR1 as SQVTM and CDR2 as ANQGSEA. This CDR3 comprises 13 residues. CDR3 loop: CSVDSSGANGLTF. CDR3 DNA: TGCAGCGTTGACAGCTCTGGGGCCAACGGCCTGACTTTC. Complete variable domain (other parts from reference TRBV29-1 and TRBJ2-6): SAVISQKPSRDICQRGTSLTIQCQVDSQVTMMFWYRQQPGQSLTLIATANQGSEATYESGFVIDKFPISRPNLTFSTLTVSNMSPEDSSIYLCSVDSSGANGLTFGAGSRLTVL.

This rearrangement joins TRBV28 to TRBJ1-2; weak D call: TRBD1 (5 bases). From germline, CDR1 is MDHEN and CDR2 SYDVKM. The CDR3 covers 13 residues. V lost 6 bases and J 2 bases, leaving 10 bases between the germline ends. The CDR3 DNA sequence: TGTGCCAGCAGACCGACAGCCAACTATGGCTACACCTTC. This sequence encodes CASRPTANYGYTF.

The V and J genes are TRBV7-2 and TRBJ1-6, with 8 bases identical to TRBD1. The CDR3 runs to 15 residues. The germline gives CDR1 SGHTA, CDR2 FQGNSA. J gave up 10 bases and V 5 bases, and 10 bases lay outside the gene matches. CDR3 protein: CASSEGQGGNSPLHF. DNA for the CDR3: TGTGCCAGCAGCGAAGGACAGGGTGGCAACTCACCCCTCCACTTT.

On this clone itself: One end of the junction is discordant with germline, which a read error may explain. The chain is built from TRBV7-9 and TRBJ2-1; D unresolved. Germline assignment: CDR1 SEHNR and CDR2 FQNEAQ (reference sequence). This CDR3 contains 15 residues. The CDR3 sequence: CAGSPDSSAYNELFF. CDR3 DNA: TGTGCCGGCAGCCCAGACTCCTCCGCCTACAATGAGTTGTTCTTC.

The chain recombines TRBV11-2 with TRBJ2-7, with TRBD1 matching 8 bases. Germline assignment: CDR1 SGHAT and CDR2 FQNNGV. V shed 5 bases, J shed 5 bases, and the junction held 11 bases outside the gene matches. The CDR3 length is 15 residues. CDR3 nucleotides: TGTGCCAGCAGCACCTCCAGGGGGCTTCTCGACGAGCAGTACTTC. This encodes CASSTSRGLLDEQYF.

The rearrangement uses TRBV25-1 and TRBJ2-7, with 7 bases fitting TRBD1. CDR1 MGHDK and CDR2 SYGVNS come from the germline V gene. CDR3 length: 16 amino acids. After removal of 0 bases from V and 3 bases from J, the junction contained 8 bases not matched to a gene. For the CDR3, the DNA is TGTGCCAGCAGTGAATATGACCGGACAGGTAACTACGAGCAGTACTTC. It yields the protein CASSEYDRTGNYEQYF.

This clone has only a few counts. The chain has TRBV11-2 and TRBJ2-5; TRBD2 matches at 8 bases. V was clipped by 1 base and J by 9 bases; unmatched bases: 13. The germline CDR1 and CDR2 sequences are SGHAT and FQNNGV. The CDR3 is made up of 16 amino acids. CDR3 protein: CASSLVLGLERGAQYF. The DNA of the CDR3 is TGTGCCAGCAGCTTAGTGTTGGGACTAGAGAGGGGGGCCCAGTACTTC. Full variable domain (rest looked up from reference TRBV11-2 and TRBJ2-5): EAGVAQSPRYKIIEKRQSVAFWCNPISGHATLYWYQQILGQGPKLLIQFQNNGVVDDSQLPKDRFSAERLKGVDSTLKIQPAKLEDSAVYLCASSLVLGLERGAQYFGPGTRLLVL.

V gene TRBV10-3 combines with J gene TRBJ2-5; maybe TRBD2 (5 bases). Germline V gives CDR1 ENHRY, CDR2 SYGVKD. The V end lost 0 bases, the J end lost 5 bases, and 7 bases lay between the germline ends. This CDR3 has 13 amino acids. Here the CDR3 DNA reads TGTGCCATCAGTGAGTCGACGGGGGAGACCCAGTACTTC. As protein: CAISESTGETQYF.

The chain couples TRBV6-1 to TRBJ2-5; tentative D call: TRBD2 (7 bases). CDR1 and CDR2 from the germline V gene are MNHNS and SASEGT. The CDR3 length is 15 residues. Trimming cost V 3 bases and J 5 bases, with 16 bases left between them. CDR3 nucleotides: TGTGCCAGCAGTGATAGGGGGGGAGTCGGGGAGACCCAGTACTTC. It codes for CASSDRGGVGETQYF.

This chain links TRBV28 with TRBJ1-4; unclear D gene. Germline-derived CDR1 and CDR2 are MDHEN and SYDVKM. Between the trimmed V and J ends, which lost 7 bases and 8 bases, there was a span of 11 bases. The CDR3 loop spans 12 amino acids. As DNA, the CDR3 is TGTGCCAGCACTAAAGCGCGGGAAAAACTGTTTTTT. Translating gives CASTKAREKLFF.

V usage is TRBV19 and J usage is TRBJ2-2, with a tentative D call TRBD2 (7 bases). CDR3 length equals 16 residues. V was clipped by 3 bases and J by 6 bases, with 17 bases between them. Germline loops: CDR1 LNHDA, CDR2 SQIVND (reference sequence). The CDR3 nucleotides are TGTGCCAGTAGTATGCTGGGGGGGCGAGGGGCCGGGGAGCTGTTTTTT. Amino acid sequence: CASSMLGGRGAGELFF.

This clone was detected only once. The chain links TRBV5-1 to TRBJ2-3; TRBD2 aligns across 8 bases. The V gene's germline CDR1 is SGHRS and CDR2 YFSETQ. V trimming: 1 base; J trimming: 0 bases; junction bases outside the gene matches: 4. CDR3 length equals 16 residues. DNA of the CDR3: TGCGCCAGCAGCTTGTTCGAGCGGGGGAGCACAGATACGCAGTATTTT. It is translated as CASSLFERGSTDTQYF.

The rearrangement uses TRBV27 and TRBJ1-1; D ambiguous. V was trimmed by 5 bases and J by 1 base, leaving 17 bases between them. This CDR3 is built from 16 residues. From germline, CDR1 is MNHEY and CDR2 SMNVEV (reference sequence). The CDR3 bases are TGTGCCAGCAGTCCTCGAGAGGCCTTAGGGAACACTGAAGCTTTCTTT. Amino acids: CASSPREALGNTEAFF.

The chain carries TRBV30 and TRBJ1-6; 7 positions agree with TRBD1. CDR1 and CDR2 (germline): GTSNPN, SVGIG (reference sequence). This CDR3 region has 16 residues. Losses at the gene ends were 4 bases for V and 6 bases for J; bases not matched to a gene: 12. CDR3 DNA sequence: TGTGCCTGGACGAAACAGGGGATTTTCTCTAATTCACCCCTCCACTTT. Protein product: CAWTKQGIFSNSPLHF.

V gene TRBV5-1 combines with J gene TRBJ1-3; TRBD1 is a possible D gene (5 bases). The length of the CDR3 is 15 residues. V lost 0 bases to trimming and J lost 4 bases, with 11 bases between them. CDR1 and CDR2 from the germline V gene are SGHRS and YFSETQ. The CDR3 is CASSLETHRGNTIYF. DNA of the CDR3: TGCGCCAGCAGCTTGGAGACCCACAGGGGAAACACCATATATTTT.

This clone was picked up a small number of times. This chain connects TRBV5-1 to TRBJ2-7; TRBD2 might be the D (5 bases). Germline V lookup: CDR1 SGHRS, CDR2 YFSETQ. The V end lost 3 bases, the J end lost 4 bases, and 14 bases lay between the germline ends. There are 14 residues in the CDR3. The CDR3 DNA is TGCGCCAGCAGCTGGACTGATTCTCGATACGAGCAGTACTTC. It encodes CASSWTDSRYEQYF.

This clone has a handful of counts. The gene calls are TRBV29-1 and TRBJ1-1; 8 nucleotides line up with TRBD1. After removal of 7 bases from V and 0 bases from J, the junction contained 4 bases not matched to a gene. CDR1 is SQVTM, CDR2 ANQGSEA, per germline. The CDR3 is 13 residues long. The CDR3 loop is CSADRGLNTEAFF. The CDR3 nucleotides are TGCAGCGCCGACAGGGGTTTGAACACTGAAGCTTTCTTT.

This rearrangement joins TRBV5-5 to TRBJ2-7; 8 bases fit TRBD2. V trimming: 5 bases; J trimming: 2 bases; junction bases outside the gene matches: 9. The CDR3 loop spans 15 amino acids. The germline V gene has CDR1 SGHKS and CDR2 YYEKEE (reference sequence). The CDR3 DNA is TGTGCCAGCAGTCCTACTAGCGGACTTACCTACGAGCAGTACTTC. Encoded protein: CASSPTSGLTYEQYF.

This chain links TRBV5-4 with TRBJ2-7; 10 bases match TRBD1. The germline V gene has CDR1 SGHNT and CDR2 YYREEE (reference sequence). J gave up 2 bases and V 0 bases, and 5 bases lay outside the gene matches. The CDR3 length is 16 residues. CDR3 DNA: TGTGCCAGCAGCTTGGGCGGACAGGGGGGAACCTACGAGCAGTACTTC. It is translated as CASSLGGQGGTYEQYF.

This sequence joins TRBV28 and TRBJ2-1; a weak D match, TRBD1 (6 bases). The CDR3 runs to 13 residues. The V and J ends lost 6 bases and 6 bases respectively, with 12 bases between them. CDR1 MDHEN and CDR2 SYDVKM come from the germline V gene. Written as DNA, the CDR3 is TGTGCCAGCAGCCTGGACAGTCTCAATGAGCAGTTCTTC. Residues: CASSLDSLNEQFF. Using reference TRBV28 and TRBJ2-1 for the parts outside the CDR3, the full variable domain is DVKVTQSSRYLVKRTGEKVFLECVQDMDHENMFWYRQDPGLGLRLIYFSYDVKMKEKGDIPEGYSVSREKKERFSLILESASTNQTSMYLCASSLDSLNEQFFGPGTRLTVL.

The chain combines TRBV11-2 with TRBJ2-1; 7 positions match TRBD1. The CDR3 has 16 amino acids. Germline trimming cut 0 bases from V and 4 bases from J; bases unmatched to any gene: 6. Germline V gives CDR1 SGHAT, CDR2 FQNNGV. Here the CDR3 reads CASSLDPFRGYNEQFF. CDR3 DNA: TGTGCCAGCAGCTTAGATCCCTTCAGGGGGTACAATGAGCAGTTCTTC. The whole variable domain, filled in from reference TRBV11-2 and TRBJ2-1, reads EAGVAQSPRYKIIEKRQSVAFWCNPISGHATLYWYQQILGQGPKLLIQFQNNGVVDDSQLPKDRFSAERLKGVDSTLKIQPAKLEDSAVYLCASSLDPFRGYNEQFFGPGTRLTVL.

The V gene is TRBV5-1, the J gene TRBJ2-2; D perhaps matches TRBD1 (6 bases). V lost 4 bases and J lost 1, with 14 bases in between. The CDR3 covers 16 residues. The germline V gene has CDR1 SGHRS and CDR2 YFSETQ. CDR3: CASSPLGTQNTGELFF. In DNA, the CDR3 is TGCGCCAGCAGCCCCTTGGGGACACAGAACACCGGGGAGCTGTTTTTT.

The chain is built from TRBV6-6 and TRBJ1-5, with D possibly being TRBD1 (6 bases). The CDR3 runs 16 residues. V shed 7 bases and J shed 5 bases, with 21 bases lying between them. CDR1 MNHNY and CDR2 SVGAGI come from the germline V gene (reference sequence). The chain's CDR3 is CASNGFAGDPDQPQHF. CDR3 DNA: TGTGCCAGCAACGGATTCGCAGGGGACCCAGATCAGCCCCAGCATTTT.

Here the CDR3 DNA reads TGCGCCAGCGGGCCCGGACTCTACGAGCAGTACTTC. It translates to CASGPGLYEQYF. The chain is built from TRBV5-1 and TRBJ2-7; the D gene is possibly TRBD2 (5 bases). V lost 7 bases to trimming and J lost 3 bases, with 11 bases between them. Germline V CDR1 and CDR2: SGHRS, YFSETQ. This CDR3 has 12 amino acids.